This T cell receptor beta chain was identified in a study of neoadjuvant anti-PD-1 for oral cavity cancer. Survey sequencing of tumors mostly used 4.5 to 5 ug DNA, two replicates. Profiled with immunoSEQ multiplex PCR; TCRdb holds only in-frame clones, not every one. The profile shows about 15,000 clones, around 36% of them singletons. Time point of the sample: after neoadjuvant nivolumab, at surgical resection. This sequence was found in a person between 35 and 79 years old with oral cavity squamous cell carcinoma. The specimen comprised tumor tissue, sampled after nivolumab (anti-PD-1) treatment.

The CDR3 nucleotides read TGTGCCAGTAGTATGACAGGGGGGACGAATGAGCAGTTCTTC. Its protein product is CASSMTGGTNEQFF. The chain uses TRBV19 and TRBJ2-1; TRBD1 matches 9 bases. The CDR3 contains 14 residues. V was pared by 3 bases and J by 7 bases, with 4 bases of the junction left unmatched. Germline-derived CDR1 and CDR2 are LNHDA and SQIVND (reference sequence).